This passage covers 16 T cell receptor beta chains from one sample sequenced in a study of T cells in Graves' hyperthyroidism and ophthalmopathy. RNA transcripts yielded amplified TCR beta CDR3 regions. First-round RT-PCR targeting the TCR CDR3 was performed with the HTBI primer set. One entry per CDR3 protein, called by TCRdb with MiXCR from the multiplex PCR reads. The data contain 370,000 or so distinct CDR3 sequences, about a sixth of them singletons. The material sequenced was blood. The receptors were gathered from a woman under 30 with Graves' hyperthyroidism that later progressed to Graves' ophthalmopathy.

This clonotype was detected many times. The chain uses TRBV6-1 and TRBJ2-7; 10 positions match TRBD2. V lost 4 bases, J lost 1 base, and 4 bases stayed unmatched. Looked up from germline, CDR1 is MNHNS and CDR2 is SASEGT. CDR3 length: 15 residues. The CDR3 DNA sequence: TGTGCCAGCAGTGTGGGGACTAGCGAGTCCTACGAGCAGTACTTC. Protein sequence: CASSVGTSESYEQYF.

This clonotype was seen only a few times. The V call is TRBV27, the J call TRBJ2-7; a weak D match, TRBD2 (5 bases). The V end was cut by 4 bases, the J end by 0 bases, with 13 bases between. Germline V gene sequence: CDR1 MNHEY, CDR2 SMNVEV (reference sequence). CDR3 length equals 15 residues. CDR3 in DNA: TGTGCCAGCAGTTCCAACGGGGTAAGCTCCTACGAGCAGTACTTC. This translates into CASSSNGVSSYEQYF.

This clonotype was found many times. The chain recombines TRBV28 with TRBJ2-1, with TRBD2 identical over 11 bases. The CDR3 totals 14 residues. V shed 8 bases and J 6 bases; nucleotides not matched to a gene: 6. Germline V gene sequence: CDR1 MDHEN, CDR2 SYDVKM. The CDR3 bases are TGTGCCAGCCTGGGGACTAGCGGATTCAATGAGCAGTTCTTC. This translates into CASLGTSGFNEQFF.

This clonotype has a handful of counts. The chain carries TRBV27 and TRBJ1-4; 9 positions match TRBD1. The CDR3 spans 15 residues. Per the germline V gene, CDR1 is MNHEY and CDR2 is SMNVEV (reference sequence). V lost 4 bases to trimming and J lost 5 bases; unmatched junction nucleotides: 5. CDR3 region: CASSSAGTGNEKLFF. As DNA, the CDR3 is TGTGCCAGCAGTTCAGCGGGGACAGGGAATGAAAAACTGTTTTTT.

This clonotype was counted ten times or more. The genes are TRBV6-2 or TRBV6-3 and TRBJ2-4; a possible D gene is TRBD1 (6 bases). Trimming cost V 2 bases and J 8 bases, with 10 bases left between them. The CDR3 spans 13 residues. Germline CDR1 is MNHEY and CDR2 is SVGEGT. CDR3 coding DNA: TGTGCCAGCAGTTACCCAGGGGTGGACATTCAGTACTTC. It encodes CASSYPGVDIQYF.

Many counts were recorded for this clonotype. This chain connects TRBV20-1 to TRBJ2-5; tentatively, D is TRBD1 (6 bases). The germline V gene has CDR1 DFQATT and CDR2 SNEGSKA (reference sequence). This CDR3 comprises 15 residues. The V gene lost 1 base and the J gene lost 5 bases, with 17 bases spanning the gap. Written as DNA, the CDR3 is TGCAGTGCTAGAGGATCCAGCGCCCAGGGGGAGACCCAGTACTTC. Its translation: CSARGSSAQGETQYF.

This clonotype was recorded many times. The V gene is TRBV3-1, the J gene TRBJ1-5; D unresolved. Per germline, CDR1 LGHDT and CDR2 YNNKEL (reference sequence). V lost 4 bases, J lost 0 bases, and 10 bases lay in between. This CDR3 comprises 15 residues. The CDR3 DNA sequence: TGTGCCAGCAGCCGAGGACGTATTAGCAATCAGCCCCAGCATTTT. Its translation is CASSRGRISNQPQHF.

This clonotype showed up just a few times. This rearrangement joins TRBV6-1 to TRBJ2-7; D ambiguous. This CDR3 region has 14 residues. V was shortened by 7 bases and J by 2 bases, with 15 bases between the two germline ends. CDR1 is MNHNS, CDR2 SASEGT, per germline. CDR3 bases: TGTGCCAGCATCAGAAGGCCAGCCGCCTACGAGCAGTACTTC. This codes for CASIRRPAAYEQYF.

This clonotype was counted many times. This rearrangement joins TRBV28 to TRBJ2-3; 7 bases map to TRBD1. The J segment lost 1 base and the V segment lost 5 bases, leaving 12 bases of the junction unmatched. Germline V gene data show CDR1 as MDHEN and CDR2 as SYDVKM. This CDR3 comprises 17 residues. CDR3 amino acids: CASSPPRQGVGTDTQYF. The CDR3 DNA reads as TGTGCCAGCAGTCCCCCGAGACAGGGAGTGGGCACAGATACGCAGTATTTT.

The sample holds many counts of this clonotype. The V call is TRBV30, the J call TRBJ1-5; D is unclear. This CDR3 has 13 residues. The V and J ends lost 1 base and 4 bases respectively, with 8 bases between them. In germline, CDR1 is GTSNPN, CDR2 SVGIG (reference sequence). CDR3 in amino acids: CAWSGPWNQPQHF. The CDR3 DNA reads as TGTGCCTGGAGTGGACCCTGGAATCAGCCCCAGCATTTT.

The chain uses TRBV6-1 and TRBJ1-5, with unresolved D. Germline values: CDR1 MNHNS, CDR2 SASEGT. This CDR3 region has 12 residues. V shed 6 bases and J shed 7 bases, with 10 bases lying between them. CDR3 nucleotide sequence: TGTGCCAGCAGGGACCCAAGCCAGCCCCAGCATTTT. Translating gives CASRDPSQPQHF.

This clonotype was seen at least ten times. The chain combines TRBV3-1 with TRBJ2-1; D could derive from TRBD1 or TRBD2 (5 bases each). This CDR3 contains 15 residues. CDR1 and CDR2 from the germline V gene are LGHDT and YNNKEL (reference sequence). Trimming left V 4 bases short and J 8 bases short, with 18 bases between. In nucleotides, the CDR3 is TGTGCCAGCAGCCCCCGGGACCTAGGGGAGTATGAGCAGTTCTTC. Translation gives CASSPRDLGEYEQFF.

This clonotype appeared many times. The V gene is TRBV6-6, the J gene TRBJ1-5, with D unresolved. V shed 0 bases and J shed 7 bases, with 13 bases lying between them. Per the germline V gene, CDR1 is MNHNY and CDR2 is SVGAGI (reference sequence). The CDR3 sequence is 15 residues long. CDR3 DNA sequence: TGTGCCAGCAGTTACTCGTCCTCCCCTGGGCAGCCCCAGCATTTT. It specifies CASSYSSSPGQPQHF.

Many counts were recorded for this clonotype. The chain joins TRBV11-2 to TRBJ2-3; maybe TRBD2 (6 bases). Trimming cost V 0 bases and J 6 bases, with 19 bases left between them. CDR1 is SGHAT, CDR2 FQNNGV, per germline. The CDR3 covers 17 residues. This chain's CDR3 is CASSLDPRASVFDTQYF. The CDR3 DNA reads TGTGCCAGCAGCTTAGATCCCCGGGCTAGCGTGTTTGATACGCAGTATTTT.

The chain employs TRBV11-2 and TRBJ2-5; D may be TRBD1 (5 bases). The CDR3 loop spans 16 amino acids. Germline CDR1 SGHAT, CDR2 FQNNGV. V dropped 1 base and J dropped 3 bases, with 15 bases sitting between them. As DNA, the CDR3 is TGTGCCAGCAGCTTAGTGGGCAGGGTCTCTAAAGAGACCCAGTACTTC. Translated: CASSLVGRVSKETQYF.

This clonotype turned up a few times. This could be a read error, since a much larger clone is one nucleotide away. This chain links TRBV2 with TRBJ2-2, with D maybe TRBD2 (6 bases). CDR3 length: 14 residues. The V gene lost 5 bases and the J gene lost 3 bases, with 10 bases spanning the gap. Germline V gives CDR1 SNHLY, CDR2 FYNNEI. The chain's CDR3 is CASSFGTHTGELFF. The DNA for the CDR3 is TGTGCCAGCAGTTTCGGGACTCACACCGGGGAGCTGTTTTTT.